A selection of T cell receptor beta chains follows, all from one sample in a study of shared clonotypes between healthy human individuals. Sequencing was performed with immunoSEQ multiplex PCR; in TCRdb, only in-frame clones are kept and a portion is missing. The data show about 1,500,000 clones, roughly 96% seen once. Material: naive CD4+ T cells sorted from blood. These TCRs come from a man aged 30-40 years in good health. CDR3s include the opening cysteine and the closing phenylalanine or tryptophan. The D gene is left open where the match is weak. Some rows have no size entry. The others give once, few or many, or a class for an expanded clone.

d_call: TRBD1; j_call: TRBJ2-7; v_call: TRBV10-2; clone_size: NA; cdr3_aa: CASRGQGPYEQYF; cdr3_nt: TGCGCCAGCAGAGGACAGGGGCCCTACGAGCAGTACTTC
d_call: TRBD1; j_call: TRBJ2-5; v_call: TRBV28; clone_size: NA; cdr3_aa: CASSSMDREETQYF; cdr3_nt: TGTGCCAGCAGTTCCATGGACAGGGAAGAGACCCAGTACTTC
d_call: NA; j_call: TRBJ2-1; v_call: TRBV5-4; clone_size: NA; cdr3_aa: CASSLANNEQFF; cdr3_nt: TGTGCCAGCAGCTTGGCAAACAATGAGCAGTTCTTC
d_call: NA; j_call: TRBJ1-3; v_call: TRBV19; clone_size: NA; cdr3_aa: CASRHVSGNTIYF; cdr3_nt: TGTGCCAGCCGACACGTCTCTGGAAACACCATATATTTT
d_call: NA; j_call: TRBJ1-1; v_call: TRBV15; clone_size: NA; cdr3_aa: CATSGRRRNTEAFF; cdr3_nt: TGTGCCACCAGCGGTCGTCGAAGGAACACTGAAGCTTTCTTT
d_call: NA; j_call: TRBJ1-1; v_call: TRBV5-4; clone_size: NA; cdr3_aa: CASSLGGRNTEAFF; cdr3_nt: TGTGCCAGCAGCTTGGGTGGGAGGAACACTGAAGCTTTCTTT
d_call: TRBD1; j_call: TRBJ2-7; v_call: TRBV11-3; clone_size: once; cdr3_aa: CASSSPGQGQEQYF; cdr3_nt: TGTGCCAGCAGCTCCCCGGGACAGGGACAGGAGCAGTACTTC
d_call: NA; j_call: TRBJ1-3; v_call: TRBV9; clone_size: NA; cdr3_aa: CASSKQGTNSGNTIYF; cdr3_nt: TGTGCCAGCAGCAAACAGGGCACAAACTCTGGAAACACCATATATTTT
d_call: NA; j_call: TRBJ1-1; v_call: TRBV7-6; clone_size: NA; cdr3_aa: CASTKRGTEDTEAFF; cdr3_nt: TGTGCCAGCACCAAGCGGGGGACCGAAGACACTGAAGCTTTCTTT
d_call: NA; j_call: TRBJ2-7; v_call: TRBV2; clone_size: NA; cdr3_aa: CASSSLRGRSEQYF; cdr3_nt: TGTGCCAGCAGTTCCCTACGGGGCCGAAGCGAGCAGTACTTC
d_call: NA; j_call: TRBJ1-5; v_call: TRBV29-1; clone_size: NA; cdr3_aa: CSVQSGAGQPQHF; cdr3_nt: TGCAGCGTTCAATCAGGGGCAGGGCAGCCCCAGCATTTT
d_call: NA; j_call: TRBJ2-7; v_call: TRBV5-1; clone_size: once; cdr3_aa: CASSLVQGGTYEQYF; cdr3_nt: TGCGCCAGCAGCTTGGTACAGGGAGGGACCTACGAGCAGTACTTC
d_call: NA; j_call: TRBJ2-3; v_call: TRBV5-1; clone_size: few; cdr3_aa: CASSFGVTDTQYF; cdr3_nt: TGCGCCAGCAGCTTTGGGGTCACAGATACGCAGTATTTT
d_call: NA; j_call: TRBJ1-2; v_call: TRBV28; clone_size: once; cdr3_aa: CASSPTGYHNYGYTF; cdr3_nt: TGTGCCAGCAGCCCAACAGGATACCATAACTATGGCTACACCTTC
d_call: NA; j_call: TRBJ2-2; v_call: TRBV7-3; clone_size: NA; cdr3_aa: CASSFGPGSGELFF; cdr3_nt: TGTGCCAGCAGCTTCGGCCCAGGTTCCGGGGAGCTGTTTTTT
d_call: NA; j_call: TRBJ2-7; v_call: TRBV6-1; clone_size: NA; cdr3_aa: CASRDIDGLQYF; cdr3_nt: TGTGCCAGCAGAGATATTGACGGATTACAGTACTTC
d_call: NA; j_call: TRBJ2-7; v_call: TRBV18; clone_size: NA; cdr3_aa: CASSPYRESEQYF; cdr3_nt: TGTGCCAGCTCGCCCTACAGGGAGTCCGAGCAGTACTTC
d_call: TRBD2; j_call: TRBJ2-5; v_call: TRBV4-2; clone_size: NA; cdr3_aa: CASSQDWREVQETQYF; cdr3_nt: TGTGCCAGCAGCCAAGATTGGCGGGAGGTCCAAGAGACCCAGTACTTC
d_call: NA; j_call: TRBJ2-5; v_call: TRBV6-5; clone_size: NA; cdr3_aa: CAARDSQETQYF; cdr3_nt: TGTGCCGCGAGAGACTCGCAAGAGACCCAGTACTTC
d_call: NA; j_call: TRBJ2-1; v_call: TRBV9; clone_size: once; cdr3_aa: CASSPRGLENEQFF; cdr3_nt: TGTGCCAGCAGTCCTAGAGGTCTCGAGAATGAGCAGTTCTTC
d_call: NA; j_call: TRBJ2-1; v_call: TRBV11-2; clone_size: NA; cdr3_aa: CASSSSSYNEQFF; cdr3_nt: TGTGCCAGCAGCTCGAGCTCCTACAATGAGCAGTTCTTC
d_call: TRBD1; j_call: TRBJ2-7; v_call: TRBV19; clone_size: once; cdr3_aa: CASRGQGIGEQYF; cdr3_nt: TGTGCCAGTAGGGGACAGGGTATCGGAGAGCAGTACTTC
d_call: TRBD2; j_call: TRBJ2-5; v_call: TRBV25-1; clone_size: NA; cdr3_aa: CASSELRLAGGETQYF; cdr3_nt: TGTGCCAGCAGTGAACTTCGACTAGCGGGAGGAGAGACCCAGTACTTC
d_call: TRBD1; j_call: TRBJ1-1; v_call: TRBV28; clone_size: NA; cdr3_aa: CASSIQGFGEAFF; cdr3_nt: TGTGCCAGCAGTATACAGGGGTTCGGTGAAGCTTTCTTT
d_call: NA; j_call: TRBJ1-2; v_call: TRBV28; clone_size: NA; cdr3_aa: CASSLGQNYGYTF; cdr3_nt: TGTGCCAGCAGTTTGGGTCAGAACTATGGCTACACCTTC
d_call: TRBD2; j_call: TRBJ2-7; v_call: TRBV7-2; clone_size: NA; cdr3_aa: CASSLDPSGSSYEQYF; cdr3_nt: TGTGCCAGCAGCTTAGATCCTAGCGGGAGCTCCTACGAGCAGTACTTC
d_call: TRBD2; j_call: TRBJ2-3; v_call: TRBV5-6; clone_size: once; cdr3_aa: CASRRTSGSTDTQYF; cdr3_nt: TGTGCCAGCAGGAGGACTAGCGGGAGCACAGATACGCAGTATTTT
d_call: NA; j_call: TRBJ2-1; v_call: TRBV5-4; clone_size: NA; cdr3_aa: CASSLHGSLNEQFF; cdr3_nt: TGTGCCAGCAGCTTGCATGGTTCACTTAATGAGCAGTTCTTC
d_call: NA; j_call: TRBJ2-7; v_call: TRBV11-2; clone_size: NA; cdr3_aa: CASSLDSSPLYEQYF; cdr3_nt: TGTGCCAGCAGCTTAGATTCCTCCCCTCTCTACGAGCAGTACTTC
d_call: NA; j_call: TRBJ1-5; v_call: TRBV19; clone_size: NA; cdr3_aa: CASSIQGSNQPQHF; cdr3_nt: TGTGCCAGTAGTATACAGGGTAGCAATCAGCCCCAGCATTTT
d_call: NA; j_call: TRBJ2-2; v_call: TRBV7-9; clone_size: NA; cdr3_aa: CASSLVLGVSGELFF; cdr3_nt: TGTGCCAGCAGCTTAGTCCTGGGAGTAAGCGGGGAGCTGTTTTTT
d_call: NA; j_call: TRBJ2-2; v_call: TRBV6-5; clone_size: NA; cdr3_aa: CASSLWVDGELFF; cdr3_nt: TGTGCCAGCAGTTTATGGGTGGACGGGGAGCTGTTTTTT
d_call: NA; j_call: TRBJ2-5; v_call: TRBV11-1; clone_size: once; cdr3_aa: CASSLTATQETQYF; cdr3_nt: TGTGCCAGCAGCTTGACAGCTACCCAAGAGACCCAGTACTTC
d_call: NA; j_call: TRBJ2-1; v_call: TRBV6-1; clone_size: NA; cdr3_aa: CASSEAWGGSQQFF; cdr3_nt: TGTGCCAGCAGTGAAGCCTGGGGCGGTTCACAGCAGTTCTTC
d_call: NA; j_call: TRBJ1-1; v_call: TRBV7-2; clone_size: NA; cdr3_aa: CASSLVQLERTEAFF; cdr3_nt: TGTGCCAGCAGCTTAGTCCAACTCGAGAGGACTGAAGCTTTCTTT